This TCR beta chain was identified during a study of T cells in Graves' hyperthyroidism and ophthalmopathy. The CDR3 covers 13 residues. V dropped 4 bases and J dropped 3 bases, with 9 bases sitting between them. Germline CDR1 is MNHNS and CDR2 is SASEGT. TCR beta CDR3 region amplification was performed from RNA transcripts. The TCR CDR3 was amplified in a first-round RT-PCR using the HTBI primer set. TCRdb re-analysed the multiplex PCR reads in MiXCR, keeping a single row per CDR3 protein. Here the sample spans 150,000 to 200,000 distinct CDR3 sequences, roughly 9.4% being singletons. Patients aged 18 to 65 with hyperthyroidism were newly diagnosed, with duration under 2 months. PBMCs were collected from an approximately 10 ml volume of fresh peripheral blood. The table lists this clonotype with many counts.

The V gene is TRBV6-1, the J gene TRBJ1-1, with D tentatively TRBD1 (6 bases). This clonotype originated in a young woman with Graves' hyperthyroidism that later progressed to Graves' ophthalmopathy. Sequenced sample: blood. Written as DNA, the CDR3 is TGTGCCAGCAGTGGCAAGGGGGACACTGAAGCTTTCTTT. Its translation is CASSGKGDTEAFF.